This T cell receptor (beta chain) was sequenced for a study of vaccination and CD4 T cells after COVID-19. This clonotype has only a few counts. What it binds is not known. Sequencing of DNA taken from cultured CD4+ T cells relied on the Oncomine TCR Beta short-read assay. TCRdb ran MiXCR on the PCR reads and lists one entry per CDR3 protein. In the table there are 12,000 or so distinct CDR3 sequences, 48% of which are singletons. The germline V gene encodes CDR1 ENHRY and CDR2 SYGVKD. The CDR3 extends over 13 amino acids. The V end was cut by 6 bases, the J end by 4 bases, with 11 bases between. Sample treatment: approximately 9-day PBMC culture with coronavirus spike peptide pools or control peptides (ViraFEST assay).

The clonotype was recovered from a human donor who had recovered from COVID-19. Sequenced input: CD4+ T cells from blood, cultured in vitro. The chain couples TRBV10-3 to TRBJ2-3, with D unclear. The CDR3 spells CAISPRGPDTQYF. CDR3 nucleotide sequence: TGTGCCATCAGCCCACGAGGCCCAGATACGCAGTATTTT.